One T cell receptor beta chain is described in this entry. The junction does not match germline at one end; this may be a read error. The second PCR ran 7 to 11 cycles with a sample-barcoded 5' primer and J-beta primers. TCRdb redid the calling of the 5' RACE reads with MiXCR, one entry per CDR3 protein. The table has fewer than 1,200,000 distinct CDR3 sequences, 20% to 25% seen once. These data belong to a study of blood T cells in healthy people across ages. This CDR3 spans 13 amino acids. Germline V gives CDR1 SEHNR, CDR2 FQNEAQ (reference sequence). These data also formed part of another study, on T cells of mothers and their children. That source notes: Slightly higher overlap, not significant, was seen in related mother-child pairs than in unrelated pairs.

The sequence was obtained from a girl under 10 years old in good health. The sample comprised blood. This sequence joins TRBV7-9 and TRBJ1-4; D is undetermined. This chain's CDR3 is CVSRTGPNEKLFF. The CDR3 coding sequence is TGTGTCAGCCGAACCGGACCTAATGAAAAACTGTTTTTT. Combining the CDR3 with reference TRBV7-9 and TRBJ1-4 gives the whole variable domain DTGVSQNPRHKITKRGQNVTFRCDPISEHNRLYWYRQTLGQGPEFLTYFQNEAQLEKSRLLSDRFSAERPKGSFSTLEIQRTEQGDSAMYLCVSRTGPNEKLFFGSGTQLSVL.